These 30 T cell receptor beta chains originate from one sample sequenced in a study of cytomegalovirus exposure and HLA in healthy donors. PCR employed 60 Vbeta and 13 Jbeta primers. Measured with immunoSEQ multiplex PCR; TCRdb has only the in-frame clones, and not every one. The sample has fewer than 200,000 clones, approximately 81% seen once. The sequenced sample consisted of PBMCs. All receptors derive from a male donor in good health and CMV-seronegative.

The V call is TRBV25-1, the J call TRBJ1-2, with D perhaps TRBD1 (6 bases). V was clipped by 8 bases and J by 1 base, with 14 bases between them. The CDR3 spans 14 residues. In germline, CDR1 is MGHDK, CDR2 SYGVNS. CDR3 in DNA: TGTGCCAGCCTTCCCACAGGGCGTAACTATGGCTACACCTTC. The encoded protein is CASLPTGRNYGYTF.

This clone was counted once. The chain couples TRBV4-1 to TRBJ2-7; TRBD1 might be the D (6 bases). The CDR3 is 18 residues long. Between the trimmed V and J ends, which lost 0 bases and 2 bases, there was a span of 20 bases. CDR1 and CDR2 (germline): MGHRA, YSYEKL. For the CDR3, the DNA is TGCGCCAGCAGCCAAGAGCGAAGTCACCCCGGGACAACCTACGAGCAGTACTTC. It translates to CASSQERSHPGTTYEQYF.

The rearrangement joins TRBV6-4 to TRBJ1-3, with D unresolved. Germline loops: CDR1 MRHNA, CDR2 SNTAGT. The CDR3 totals 16 residues. Deletions cut 7 bases from V and 2 bases from J, with 18 bases between. The CDR3 loop reads CASIIKRWRPGNTIYF. CDR3 DNA: TGTGCCAGCATAATAAAACGTTGGAGACCTGGAAACACCATATATTTT.

This chain joins TRBV20-1 and TRBJ2-7; the match to TRBD1 covers 8 bases. The germline V gene encodes CDR1 DFQATT and CDR2 SNEGSKA (reference sequence). Trimming at V came to 5 bases and at J to 5 bases, leaving 2 bases not matched to a gene. This CDR3 contains 11 residues. For the CDR3, the DNA is TGCAGTGCTCCGGACAGGGACGAGCAGTACTTC. This codes for CSAPDRDEQYF.

This clone was observed a single time. The rearrangement uses TRBV7-8 and TRBJ2-7; 8 nucleotides agree with TRBD1. V dropped 5 bases and J dropped 2; count of bases not matched to a gene: 14. The germline V gene encodes CDR1 SGHVS and CDR2 FQNEAQ. The CDR3 extends over 17 amino acids. The DNA of the CDR3 is TGTGCCAGCAGCCTCCAGGGACGGGACAGGCGTGCCTACGAGCAGTACTTC. Protein sequence: CASSLQGRDRRAYEQYF.

The chain has TRBV9 and TRBJ1-1; D remains unclear. The V end lost 6 bases, the J end lost 6 bases, and 12 bases lay between the germline ends. Germline CDR1 is SGDLS and CDR2 is YYNGEE. The CDR3 covers 12 residues. The CDR3 sequence: CASTPRGPEAFF. CDR3 nucleotides: TGTGCCAGCACCCCAAGAGGGCCTGAAGCTTTCTTT.

The chain recombines TRBV18 with TRBJ2-3; maybe TRBD2 (6 bases). The V gene lost 3 bases and the J gene lost 5 bases, with 9 bases spanning the gap. The CDR3 sequence is 13 residues long. Germline loops: CDR1 KGHSH, CDR2 LQKENI. CDR3 in amino acids: CASSPLSGDTQYF. CDR3 nucleotides: TGTGCCAGCTCACCCCTTAGCGGAGATACGCAGTATTTT.

The V and J genes are TRBV4-1 and TRBJ2-1; 11 bases match TRBD2. This CDR3 has 16 residues. The trim removed 1 base at V and 9 bases at J, leaving 8 bases unmatched. CDR1 and CDR2 (germline): MGHRA, YSYEKL. Here the CDR3 DNA reads TGCGCCAGCAGCCAAGCTAGCCTAGCGGGGGGCGGTGAGCAGTTCTTC. Protein sequence: CASSQASLAGGGEQFF.

The chain links TRBV5-3 to TRBJ2-1; 7 bases agree with TRBD2. TRBV5-3 is designated an ORF whose function remains uncertain. V lost 4 bases to trimming and J lost 7 bases; unmatched junction nucleotides: 20. The CDR3 has 18 residues. CDR3 DNA sequence: TGTGCCAGAAGCGCGTATCCAAAAGCGGGAAAAAGAGGAAATGAGCAGTTCTTC. It yields the protein CARSAYPKAGKRGNEQFF.

This clone occurred a few times. V is TRBV7-7 and J is TRBJ1-5, with 7 bases aligning to TRBD1. This CDR3 comprises 13 residues. After removal of 1 base from V and 7 bases from J, the junction contained 1 base not matched to a gene. Germline CDR1 SSHAT, CDR2 FNYEAQ (reference sequence). CDR3 protein: CASSLDRGQPQHF. In DNA form, the CDR3 reads TGTGCCAGCAGCTTAGACAGGGGCCAGCCCCAGCATTTT.

This clone has a handful of counts. The chain joins TRBV2 to TRBJ2-3; D might be TRBD2 (6 bases). V lost 9 bases, J lost 4 bases, and 11 bases lay in between. The CDR3 is 12 residues long. CDR1 SNHLY and CDR2 FYNNEI come from the germline V gene. The CDR3 reads CARPRRADTQYF. CDR3 nucleotide sequence: TGTGCCAGGCCCCGGAGGGCAGATACGCAGTATTTT.

The V gene is TRBV6-1, the J gene TRBJ2-5; TRBD1 agrees at 9 bases. The V and J ends lost 4 bases and 7 bases, in that order; junction bases with no gene match: 16. The CDR3 totals 17 residues. The germline CDR1 and CDR2 sequences are MNHNS and SASEGT. CDR3 in DNA: TGTGCCAGCAGTGCCCTCCGGGACAGGGTTGGGGGGGGGACCCAGTACTTC. It translates to CASSALRDRVGGGTQYF.

The table lists this clone with a few counts. This chain joins TRBV23-1 and TRBJ2-7, with 8 bases matching TRBD2. TRBV23-1 is treated as an ORF (open reading frame) with a function not yet certain. The CDR3 has 13 residues. V shed 6 bases, J shed 2 bases, and the junction held 3 bases outside the gene matches. Here the CDR3 DNA reads TGCGCCAGCAGGGTAGCGGGGACCTACGAGCAGTACTTC. Protein sequence: CASRVAGTYEQYF.

Here the CDR3 reads CASSAGTNLYYEQYF. DNA for the CDR3: TGTGCCAGCAGCGCCGGGACTAACCTCTACTACGAGCAGTACTTC. The chain joins TRBV5-5 to TRBJ2-5, with TRBD2 identical over 7 bases. The last part of the DNA fits TRBJ2-7 better; the J call may be wrong. The CDR3 is 15 amino acids. The germline CDR1 and CDR2 sequences are SGHKS and YYEKEE (reference sequence).

V and J are TRBV14 and TRBJ2-3; 12 nucleotides line up with TRBD2. J lost 4 bases, V lost 2 bases, and 7 bases had no gene match. Germline CDR1 and CDR2: SGHDN and FVKESK. This CDR3 region has 17 residues. The CDR3 bases are TGTGCCAGCAGCCAAAGACTAGCGGGGGTCGGAGCAGATACGCAGTATTTT. Translated, it gives CASSQRLAGVGADTQYF.

The J gene is TRBJ1-2, the V gene TRBV6-1, with 8 bases that match TRBD1. Trimming cost V 5 bases and J 8 bases; bases outside gene matches: 7. The germline CDR1 and CDR2 sequences are MNHNS and SASEGT. CDR3 length equals 13 residues. The CDR3 spells CASSTQGARGYTF. Here the CDR3 DNA reads TGTGCCAGCAGTACCCAGGGGGCGCGGGGCTACACCTTC.

This sequence joins TRBV7-3 and TRBJ1-1, with 7 positions matching TRBD1. Germline loops: CDR1 SGHTA, CDR2 FQGTGA. The CDR3 is 15 amino acids. Losses at the gene ends were 5 bases for V and 1 base for J; bases not matched to a gene: 7. Here the CDR3 DNA reads TGTGCCAGCAGCCCGACAGGGAATCCGAACACTGAAGCTTTCTTT. Amino acids: CASSPTGNPNTEAFF.

The rearrangement uses TRBV5-1 and TRBJ2-3; 15 bases map to TRBD2. The ends lost 4 bases at V and 1 base at J; junction bases unmatched: 7. The germline gives CDR1 SGHRS, CDR2 YFSETQ. This CDR3 is 18 amino acids long. The CDR3 here is CASSPGLAGGRGTDTQYF. The CDR3 nucleotides are TGCGCCAGCAGCCCGGGACTAGCGGGGGGTAGGGGCACAGATACGCAGTATTTT. Drawing the rest from reference TRBV5-1 and TRBJ2-3, the complete variable domain is KAGVTQTPRYLIKTRGQQVTLSCSPISGHRSVSWYQQTPGQGLQFLFEYFSETQRNKGNFPGRFSGRQFSNSRSEMNVSTLELGDSALYLCASSPGLAGGRGTDTQYFGPGTRLTVL.

The chain joins TRBV5-5 to TRBJ1-4, with D possibly being TRBD1 (5 bases). The germline CDR1 and CDR2 sequences are SGHKS and YYEKEE (reference sequence). The CDR3 contains 15 residues. V was trimmed by 4 bases and J by 7 bases, leaving 17 bases between them. DNA for the CDR3: TGTGCCAGCAGCGACACGGCGGGGGTGGGTGAAAAACTGTTTTTT. This gives the protein CASSDTAGVGEKLFF.

This chain joins TRBV28 and TRBJ1-4, with D perhaps TRBD1 (5 bases). The CDR3 sequence is 15 residues long. Trimming removed 8 bases at V and 7 bases at J, with 20 bases between. CDR1 is MDHEN, CDR2 SYDVKM, per germline. The CDR3 coding sequence is TGTGCCAGCGGTCGGACGCGGCCTAGGGGTGAAAAACTGTTTTTT. This encodes CASGRTRPRGEKLFF.

Comment on this clone: The junction and the germline gene differ at one end; a read error may be behind it. The chain has TRBV6-6 and TRBJ1-3, with 9 bases lining up with TRBD1. The CDR3 is 11 residues long. Germline V gene sequence: CDR1 MNHNY, CDR2 SVGAGI (reference sequence). The CDR3 protein is CASTRQGEINF. CDR3 nucleotide sequence: TGTGCCAGCACTAGACAGGGGGAGATAAATTTT.

This sequence joins TRBV9 and TRBJ2-4; 7 bases match TRBD2. V gave up 2 bases and J gave up 7 bases; unmatched junction bases: 3. The CDR3 is made up of 13 amino acids. Germline loops: CDR1 SGDLS, CDR2 YYNGEE. The CDR3 region has the DNA TGTGCCAGCAGCGTCGGACTAGGGAACATTCAGTACTTC. It yields the protein CASSVGLGNIQYF.

The chain has TRBV5-1 and TRBJ2-5; 7 bases are shared with TRBD2. This CDR3 region has 15 residues. The V gene end was trimmed by 0 bases and the J gene end by 5 bases; junction bases not matched to a gene: 7. Germline CDR1 reads SGHRS; CDR2 reads YFSETQ. CDR3 coding DNA: TGCGCCAGCAGCTTGGACGGACTAGAGGGGGAGACCCAGTACTTC. This encodes CASSLDGLEGETQYF.

This clone has just one count. The CDR3 is CASSQEGGSNEKLFF. DNA of the CDR3: TGTGCCAGCAGCCAAGAGGGGGGGTCAAATGAAAAACTGTTTTTT. The rearrangement joins TRBV4-2 to TRBJ1-4; D is perhaps TRBD1 (5 bases). CDR3 length equals 15 residues. Germline V CDR1 and CDR2: LGHNA, YNFKEQ. V gave up 0 bases and J gave up 5 bases, with 10 bases separating them.

This chain uses TRBV28 with TRBJ1-1, with TRBD1 identical over 7 bases. Germline-derived CDR1 and CDR2 are MDHEN and SYDVKM. The CDR3 consists of 14 residues. Germline trimming cut 3 bases from V and 5 bases from J; bases unmatched to any gene: 6. Here the CDR3 reads CASSFNGRGTEAFF. The CDR3 DNA reads TGTGCCAGCAGTTTTAACGGCAGGGGGACTGAAGCTTTCTTT.

This chain joins TRBV6-1 and TRBJ1-1; 8 bases are shared with TRBD1. The CDR3 runs to 13 residues. Germline V gene sequence: CDR1 MNHNS, CDR2 SASEGT. Trimming cost V 6 bases and J 8 bases; bases outside gene matches: 8. CDR3 amino acids: CASRDTDRGEAFF. The CDR3 region has the DNA TGTGCCAGCAGAGATACCGACAGGGGCGAAGCTTTCTTT.

The chain recombines TRBV6-5 with TRBJ2-7, with D unresolved. This CDR3 region has 15 residues. The ends were cut back, 0 bases at V and 7 bases at J, with 16 bases in the middle. Germline CDR1 is MNHEY and CDR2 is SVGAGI. CDR3 nucleotides: TGTGCCAGCAGTTACTCGATAATGGCCATCGGGGAGCAGTACTTC. It codes for CASSYSIMAIGEQYF.

The chain carries TRBV6-1 and TRBJ1-1; D may be TRBD1 (6 bases). CDR3 length: 15 amino acids. Germline loops: CDR1 MNHNS, CDR2 SASEGT. The V gene lost 2 bases and the J gene lost 7 bases, with 17 bases spanning the gap. The CDR3, as DNA: TGTGCCAGCAGTGAATTGGGGGGGCCCCTAAATGAAGCTTTCTTT. Its translation: CASSELGGPLNEAFF.

The J gene is TRBJ2-5, the V gene TRBV5-1; 8 nucleotides agree with TRBD1. The germline CDR1 and CDR2 sequences are SGHRS and YFSETQ. V shed 0 bases and J 4 bases; nucleotides not matched to a gene: 8. The CDR3 covers 16 residues. CDR3 in amino acids: CASSLAGGDNGETQYF. The CDR3 DNA is TGCGCCAGCAGCTTGGCAGGGGGCGACAACGGAGAGACCCAGTACTTC.

The chain uses TRBV5-8 and TRBJ2-1; TRBD1 matches at 8 bases. The CDR3 spans 15 residues. V lost 0 bases, J lost 5 bases, and 4 bases stayed unmatched. Germline V gene lookup returns CDR1 SGHTS and CDR2 YDEGEE. The CDR3 DNA sequence: TGTGCCAGCAGCTTGGAGGGCAGGGGGCACAATGAGCAGTTCTTC. It codes for CASSLEGRGHNEQFF.